The T cell receptor (beta chain) described here comes from a study of liver allograft versus peripheral blood T cells. About the research overall: Repertoires of T cell receptors in transplanted livers were compared with recipients' peripheral blood repertoires. Study-wide points: Intragraft liver T cell receptor repertoires reportedly differed from peripheral blood repertoires.

By share, this clonotype counts as medium-sized. Antigen unknown. The CDR3 is made up of 17 amino acids. Trimming cost V 2 bases and J 1 base, with 17 bases left between them. CDR1 LNHDA and CDR2 SQIVND come from the germline V gene (reference sequence). TCRdb reprocessed the reads with MiXCR, giving one entry per CDR3 protein. The table lists thousands of distinct CDR3 sequences, roughly 21% of them singletons, with approximately 5.3% in the top ten. The J gene is TRBJ1-1, the V gene TRBV19; D possibly corresponds to TRBD1 (5 bases). This sequence originates from a human patient who had a liver transplant. Some T cells may have come from the graft donor. CDR3 nucleotide sequence: TGTGCCAGTAGTATATATGGGTTTGGGACGGAGAACACTGAAGCTTTCTTT. The encoded protein is CASSIYGFGTENTEAFF.